This T cell receptor beta chain was identified during a study of cytomegalovirus exposure and HLA in healthy donors. Whole-study results and caveats: Presence/absence analyses assumed roughly uniform sequencing depth across donors. Analyzed later, association rates of TCRs varied across HLA loci, with DRB1 most and HLA-C fewest.

Healthy bone marrow donors supplied every sample. In the PCR, 60 Vbeta and 13 Jbeta primers were used. Assay: immunoSEQ multiplex PCR; the TCRdb copy retains only in-frame clones and omits some. The sample includes over 100,000 clones, 74% of them seen just once. Germline V CDR1 and CDR2: SGHRS, YFSETQ. This CDR3 comprises 14 residues. Remarks on this clone: Antigen: not known.

Sample: PBMCs. V gene TRBV5-1 combines with J gene TRBJ2-5, with D maybe TRBD1 (6 bases). Gene TRBJ2-7 matches the end of the DNA better, so the J call may be wrong. This receptor was identified in a man aged 25 to 40 in good health and CMV-seropositive. DNA of the CDR3: TGCGCCAGCAGCCTGACAGGTACCCCCTACGAGCAGTACTTC. It encodes CASSLTGTPYEQYF.